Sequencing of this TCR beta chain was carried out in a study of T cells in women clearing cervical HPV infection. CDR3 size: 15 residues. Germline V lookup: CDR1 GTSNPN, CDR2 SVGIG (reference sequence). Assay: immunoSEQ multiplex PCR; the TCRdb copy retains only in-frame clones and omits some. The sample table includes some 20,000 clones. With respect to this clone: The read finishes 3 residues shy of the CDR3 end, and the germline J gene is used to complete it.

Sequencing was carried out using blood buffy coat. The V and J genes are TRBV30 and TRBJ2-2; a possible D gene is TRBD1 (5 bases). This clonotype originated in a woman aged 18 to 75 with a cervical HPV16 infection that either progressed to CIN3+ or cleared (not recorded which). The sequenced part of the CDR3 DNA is TGTGCCTGGAAAGGCGAGAGCTCTGGGGCCAACGTG. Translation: CAWKGESSGANV. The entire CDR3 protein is CAWKGESSGANVLFF.